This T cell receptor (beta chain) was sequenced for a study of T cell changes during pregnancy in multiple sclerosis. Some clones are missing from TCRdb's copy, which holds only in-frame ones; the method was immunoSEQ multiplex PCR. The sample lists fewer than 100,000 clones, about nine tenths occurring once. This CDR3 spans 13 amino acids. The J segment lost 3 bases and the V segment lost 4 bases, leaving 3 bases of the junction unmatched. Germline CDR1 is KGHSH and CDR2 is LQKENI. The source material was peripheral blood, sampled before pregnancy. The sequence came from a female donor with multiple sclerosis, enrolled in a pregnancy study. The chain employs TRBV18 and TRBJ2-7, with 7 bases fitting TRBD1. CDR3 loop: CASSLDRHYEQYF. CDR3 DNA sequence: TGTGCCAGCTCACTGGACAGGCACTACGAGCAGTACTTC.